The sequence of this T cell receptor beta chain was determined in a study of human T cells and chemical hapten exposure. It was unfractionated whole blood from which total RNA was extracted. In its sample, this clonotype was seen many times. Its antigen is currently unknown. At one end the junction does not follow the germline gene, possibly because of a read error. Authors' methods: Sample-level TCR yields exhibited a median of about 96,000, with a range of about 20,000 to 750,000. TCRdb reanalysed the 5' RACE reads using MiXCR and keeps one entry per CDR3 protein. What appears here as the V and J calls and clone size reflects TCRdb's work, not the paper's. The sample holds 65,000 to 90,000 distinct CDR3 sequences, around 15% seen once. Notes on the study in general: TCRs at high frequency, those above 1 in 1000, did not change with DPC sensitization.

Germline CDR1 is MNHEY and CDR2 is SVGEGT. This CDR3 has 12 amino acids. The rearrangement links TRBV6-2 or TRBV6-3 to TRBJ2-1; 9 bases are a match to TRBD1. The clonotype was recovered from a female donor in good health. This CDR3 is CASSLNRDRVIF. Written as DNA, the CDR3 is TGTGCCAGCAGCCTTAACCGGGACAGGGTAATCTTC.